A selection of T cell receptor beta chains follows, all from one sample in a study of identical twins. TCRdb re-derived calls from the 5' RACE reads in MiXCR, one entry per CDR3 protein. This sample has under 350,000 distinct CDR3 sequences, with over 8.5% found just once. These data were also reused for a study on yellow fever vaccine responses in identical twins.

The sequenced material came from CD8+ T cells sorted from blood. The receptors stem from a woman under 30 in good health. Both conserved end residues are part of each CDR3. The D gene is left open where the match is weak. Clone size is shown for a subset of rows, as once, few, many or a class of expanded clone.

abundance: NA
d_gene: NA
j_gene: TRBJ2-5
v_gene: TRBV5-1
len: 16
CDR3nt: TGCGCCAGCAGCTCCGTCGTAACTAGCACTCAAGAGACCCAGTACTTC
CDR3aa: CASSSVVTSTQETQYF

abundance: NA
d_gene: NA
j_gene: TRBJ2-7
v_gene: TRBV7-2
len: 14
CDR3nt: TGTGCCAGCAGCTTAGATTATGTCACCTCGGAGCAGTACTTC
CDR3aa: CASSLDYVTSEQYF

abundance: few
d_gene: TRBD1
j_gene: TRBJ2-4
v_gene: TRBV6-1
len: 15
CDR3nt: TGTGCCAGCATGACCTGGACAGGGGGAAAAAACATTCAGTACTTC
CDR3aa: CASMTWTGGKNIQYF

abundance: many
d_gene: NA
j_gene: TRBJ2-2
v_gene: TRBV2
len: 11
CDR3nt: TGTGCCTCAGGGTTCACCGGGGAGCTGTTTTTT
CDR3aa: CASGFTGELFF

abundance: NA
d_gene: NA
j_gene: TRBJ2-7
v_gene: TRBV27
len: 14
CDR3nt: TGTGCCAGCAGTTGGGGTACAGCTAACAACGAGCAGTACTTC
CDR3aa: CASSWGTANNEQYF

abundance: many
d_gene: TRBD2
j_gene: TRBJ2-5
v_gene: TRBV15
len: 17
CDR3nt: TGTGCCACCAGCAGAGATTCCCTTGGGGAGGGCCAAGAGACCCAGTACTTC
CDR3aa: CATSRDSLGEGQETQYF

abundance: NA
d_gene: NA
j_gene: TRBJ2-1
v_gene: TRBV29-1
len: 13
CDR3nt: TGCAGCGTAGGGGACTCCAGCTACAATGAGCAGTTCTTC
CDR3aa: CSVGDSSYNEQFF

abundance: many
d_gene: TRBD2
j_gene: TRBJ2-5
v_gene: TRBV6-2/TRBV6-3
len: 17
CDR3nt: TGTGCCAGCAGTTACTCTTCCCCTAGCGGTGGACCAGAGACCCAGTACTTC
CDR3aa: CASSYSSPSGGPETQYF

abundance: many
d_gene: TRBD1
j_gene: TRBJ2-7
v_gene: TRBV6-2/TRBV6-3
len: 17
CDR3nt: TGTGCCAGCAGCCCGGGCAAAATCGGCAGGGGGACCCTCGAGCAGTACTTC
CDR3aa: CASSPGKIGRGTLEQYF

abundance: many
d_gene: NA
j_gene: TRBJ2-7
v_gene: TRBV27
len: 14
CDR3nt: TGTGCCAGCAGTCAAGCTGACAGGTCCTACGAGCAGTACTTC
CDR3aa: CASSQADRSYEQYF

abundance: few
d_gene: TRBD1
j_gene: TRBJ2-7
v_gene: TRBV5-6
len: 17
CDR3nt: TGTGCCAGCAGCTTTTGGGTTAAAACCGGGACAGGGGGCGAGCAGTACTTC
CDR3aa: CASSFWVKTGTGGEQYF

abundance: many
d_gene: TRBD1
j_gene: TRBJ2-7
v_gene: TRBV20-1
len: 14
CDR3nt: TGCAGTGCTAGTGACGGGACAGCTAACTACGAGCAGTACTTC
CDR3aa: CSASDGTANYEQYF

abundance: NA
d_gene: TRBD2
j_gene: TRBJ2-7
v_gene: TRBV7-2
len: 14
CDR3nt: TGTGCCAGCAGCTTAGGACTAGCGGCCTACGAGCAGTACTTC
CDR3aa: CASSLGLAAYEQYF

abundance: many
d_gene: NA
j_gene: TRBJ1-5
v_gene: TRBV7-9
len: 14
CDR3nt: TGTGCCAGCAGCTTAGCGGGGGACAATCAGCCCCAGCATTTT
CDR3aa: CASSLAGDNQPQHF

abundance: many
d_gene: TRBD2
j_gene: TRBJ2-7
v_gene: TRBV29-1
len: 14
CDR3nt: TGCAGCGTAGACCTTAGCGGGAGGGGACTCGAGCAGTACTTC
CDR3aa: CSVDLSGRGLEQYF

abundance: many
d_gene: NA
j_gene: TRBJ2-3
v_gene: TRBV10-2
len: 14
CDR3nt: TGCGCCAGCGCTTCCGGGGGATCCACAGATACGCAGTATTTT
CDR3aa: CASASGGSTDTQYF

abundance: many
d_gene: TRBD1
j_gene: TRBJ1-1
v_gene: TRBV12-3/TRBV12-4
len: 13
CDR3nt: TGTGCCAGCAGTTCCCAGGGGGCCACTGAAGCTTTCTTT
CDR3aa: CASSSQGATEAFF

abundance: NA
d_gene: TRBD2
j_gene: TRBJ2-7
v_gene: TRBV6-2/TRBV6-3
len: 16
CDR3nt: TGTGCCAGCAGTCTCACACTAGCGGGGACCTCCTACGAGCAGTACTTC
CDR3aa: CASSLTLAGTSYEQYF

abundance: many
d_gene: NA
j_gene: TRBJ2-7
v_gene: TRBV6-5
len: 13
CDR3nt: TGTGCCAGCAGTTATTCGACCTCACTCGAGCAGTACTTC
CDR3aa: CASSYSTSLEQYF

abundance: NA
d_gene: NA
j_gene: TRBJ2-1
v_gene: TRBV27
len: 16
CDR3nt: TGTGCCAGCAGTTTATCCGGGATAGCGTTTTACAATGAGCAGTTCTTC
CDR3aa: CASSLSGIAFYNEQFF

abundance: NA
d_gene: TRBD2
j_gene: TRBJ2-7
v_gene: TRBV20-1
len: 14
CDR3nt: TGCAGTGCTAGAGATGCGGCTAGCGGCTACGAGCAGTACTTC
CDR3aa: CSARDAASGYEQYF

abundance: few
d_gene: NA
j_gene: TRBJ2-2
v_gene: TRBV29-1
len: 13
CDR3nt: TGCAGCGTGCACCTAATGGGCACCGGGGAGCTGTTTTTT
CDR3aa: CSVHLMGTGELFF

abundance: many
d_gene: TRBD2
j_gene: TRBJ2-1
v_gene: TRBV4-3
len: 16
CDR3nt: TGCGCCAGCAGCCAAGCCACGGGACTAGCGAACAATGAGCAGTTCTTC
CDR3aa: CASSQATGLANNEQFF

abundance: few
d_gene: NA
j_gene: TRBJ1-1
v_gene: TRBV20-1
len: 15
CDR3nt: TGCAGTGCTAGACCCTCTCGGCAGGGGAACACTGAAGCTTTCTTT
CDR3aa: CSARPSRQGNTEAFF

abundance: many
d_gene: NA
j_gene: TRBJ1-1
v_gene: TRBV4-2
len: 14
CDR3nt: TGTGCCAGCAGCACAACCCAGGGGAACACTGAAGCTTTCTTT
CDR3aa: CASSTTQGNTEAFF

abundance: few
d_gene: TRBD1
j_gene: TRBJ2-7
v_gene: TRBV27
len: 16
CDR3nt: TGTGCCAGCAGTCCGATCACGGGGACAGGGACCTACGAGCAGTACTTC
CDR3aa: CASSPITGTGTYEQYF

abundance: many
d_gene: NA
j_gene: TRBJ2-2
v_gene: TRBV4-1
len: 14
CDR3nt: TGCGCCAGCAGCCAGCTAGGGGGGGACGGGGAGCTGTTTTTT
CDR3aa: CASSQLGGDGELFF

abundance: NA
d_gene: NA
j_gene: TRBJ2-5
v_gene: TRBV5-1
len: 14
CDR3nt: TGCGCCAGCAGCTCTTTGGGGACACAAGAGACCCAGTACTTC
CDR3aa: CASSSLGTQETQYF

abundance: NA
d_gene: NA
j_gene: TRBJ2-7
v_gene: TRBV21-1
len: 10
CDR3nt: TGTGCCAGCAGCAGCCACGAGCAGTACTTC
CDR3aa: CASSSHEQYF

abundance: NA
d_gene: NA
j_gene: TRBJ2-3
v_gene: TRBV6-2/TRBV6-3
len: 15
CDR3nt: TGTGCCACCACCCTGTCTACCCACGGAACAGATACGCAGTATTTT
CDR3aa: CATTLSTHGTDTQYF

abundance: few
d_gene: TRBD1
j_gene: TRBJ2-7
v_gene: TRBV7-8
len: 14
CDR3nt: TGTGCCAGCAGCCGGGACAGGGGGCTATACGAGCAGTACTTC
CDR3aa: CASSRDRGLYEQYF

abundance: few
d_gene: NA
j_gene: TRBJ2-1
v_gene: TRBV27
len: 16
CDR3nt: TGTGCCAGCAGTTTATCGAGGACCAGCTCCTACAATGAGCAGTTCTTC
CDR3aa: CASSLSRTSSYNEQFF

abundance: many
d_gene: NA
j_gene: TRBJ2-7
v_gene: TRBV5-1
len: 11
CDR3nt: TGCGCCAGCAGCTTGACCCGGGAGCAGTACTTC
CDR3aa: CASSLTREQYF

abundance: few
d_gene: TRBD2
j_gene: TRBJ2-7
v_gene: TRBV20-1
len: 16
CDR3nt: TGCAGTGCTAGGCCGGAATCAAGCGGGGGGTCCTACGAGCAGTACTTC
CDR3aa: CSARPESSGGSYEQYF

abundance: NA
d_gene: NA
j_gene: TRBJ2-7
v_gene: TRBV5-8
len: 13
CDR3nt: TGTGCCAGCAGACCCAGACTCCCCTTCGAGCAGTACTTC
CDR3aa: CASRPRLPFEQYF

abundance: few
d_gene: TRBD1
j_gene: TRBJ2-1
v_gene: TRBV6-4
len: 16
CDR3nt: TGTGCCAGCAGTGACTCCCCGGGACAGGGTTTAGTTGAGCAGTTCTTC
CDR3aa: CASSDSPGQGLVEQFF

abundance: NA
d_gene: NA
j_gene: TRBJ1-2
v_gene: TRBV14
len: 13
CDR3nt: TGTGCCAGCAGCCAAGATTTGGGAGATGGCTACACCTTC
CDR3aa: CASSQDLGDGYTF

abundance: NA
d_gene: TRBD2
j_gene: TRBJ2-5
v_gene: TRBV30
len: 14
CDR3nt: TGTGCCTGGAATCCGGGACTAGCCGCGGAGACCCAGTACTTC
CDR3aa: CAWNPGLAAETQYF

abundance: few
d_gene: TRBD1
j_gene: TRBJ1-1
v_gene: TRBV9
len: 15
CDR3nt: TGTGCCAGCAGCAGCTCCCGGGACAGGGGCCCTGAAGCTTTCTTT
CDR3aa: CASSSSRDRGPEAFF

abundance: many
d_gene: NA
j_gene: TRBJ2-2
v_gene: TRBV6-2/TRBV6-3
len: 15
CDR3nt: TGTGCCAGCCGCCACCTACTAGGGATGACCGGGGAGCTGTTTTTT
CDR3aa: CASRHLLGMTGELFF

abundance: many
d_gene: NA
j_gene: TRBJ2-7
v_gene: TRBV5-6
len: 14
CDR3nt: TGTGCCAGCAGCTTGGGTAGTGGCACCTACGAGCAGTACTTC
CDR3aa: CASSLGSGTYEQYF

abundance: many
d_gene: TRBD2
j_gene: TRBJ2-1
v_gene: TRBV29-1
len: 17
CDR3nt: TGCAGCGTGGCGGGACTAGCGGGAGGGCCTACGGGGGATGAGCAGTTCTTC
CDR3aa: CSVAGLAGGPTGDEQFF

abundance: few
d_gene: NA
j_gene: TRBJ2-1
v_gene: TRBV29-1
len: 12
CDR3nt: TGCAGCGTTGAAGTTGCCGGCGATGAGCAGTTCTTC
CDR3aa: CSVEVAGDEQFF

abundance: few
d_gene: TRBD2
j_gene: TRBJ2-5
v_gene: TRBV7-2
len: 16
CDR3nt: TGTGCCAGCAGCTCCTCACTAGCGGGAGAGCAAGAGACCCAGTACTTC
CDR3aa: CASSSSLAGEQETQYF

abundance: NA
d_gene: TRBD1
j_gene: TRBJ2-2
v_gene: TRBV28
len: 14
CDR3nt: TGTGCCAGCAGTTTGGGGACAGGTGTAGGGGAGCTGTTTTTT
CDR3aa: CASSLGTGVGELFF

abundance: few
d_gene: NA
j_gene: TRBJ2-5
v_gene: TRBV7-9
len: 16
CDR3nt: TGTGCCAGCAGCTCAACGATCGGGGGATCCCAAGAGACCCAGTACTTC
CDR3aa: CASSSTIGGSQETQYF

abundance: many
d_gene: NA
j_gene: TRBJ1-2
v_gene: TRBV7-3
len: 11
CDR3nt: TGTGCCAGCAGCTGGACAGTTGGCTACACCTTC
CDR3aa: CASSWTVGYTF

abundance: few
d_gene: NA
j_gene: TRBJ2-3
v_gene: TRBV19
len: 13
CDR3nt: TGTGCCAGTAGTTCGGCACTAGCATTTACGCAGTATTTT
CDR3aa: CASSSALAFTQYF

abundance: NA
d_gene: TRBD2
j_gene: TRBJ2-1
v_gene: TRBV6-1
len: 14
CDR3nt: TGTGCCAGCAGTCCTAGCGGGGATCCAAATGAGCAGTTCTTC
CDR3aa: CASSPSGDPNEQFF

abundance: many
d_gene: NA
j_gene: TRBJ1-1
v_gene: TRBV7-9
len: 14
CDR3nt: TGTGCCAGCAGCTTTAGGACGCCGGTTACTGAAGCTTTCTTT
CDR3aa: CASSFRTPVTEAFF

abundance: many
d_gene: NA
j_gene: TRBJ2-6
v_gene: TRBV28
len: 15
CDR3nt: TGTGCCAGCAGTTTAAAGAACTCTGGGGCCAACGTCCTGACTTTC
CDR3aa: CASSLKNSGANVLTF

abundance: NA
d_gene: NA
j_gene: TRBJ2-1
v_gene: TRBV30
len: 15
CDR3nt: TGTGCCTGGAGAACACGGGATTCGCCCTACAATGAGCAGTTCTTC
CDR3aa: CAWRTRDSPYNEQFF

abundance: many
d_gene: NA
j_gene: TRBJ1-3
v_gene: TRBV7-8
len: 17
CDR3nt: TGTGCCAGCAGCTTAGAATGGCTATCAGTGGCTGGAAACACCATATATTTT
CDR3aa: CASSLEWLSVAGNTIYF

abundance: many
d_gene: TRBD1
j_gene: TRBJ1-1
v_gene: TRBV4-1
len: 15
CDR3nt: TGCGCCAGCAGCCATGAAACGGACAGGGACACTGAAGCTTTCTTT
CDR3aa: CASSHETDRDTEAFF

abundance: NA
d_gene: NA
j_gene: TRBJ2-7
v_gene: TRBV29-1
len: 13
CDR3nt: TGCAGCGTTGAGGGCAGGGAACCCTACGAGCAGTACTTC
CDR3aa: CSVEGREPYEQYF